A single TCR beta chain is shown here with its context. As yet, its antigen is unknown. Measured with immunoSEQ multiplex PCR; TCRdb has only the in-frame clones, and not every one. The sample carries approximately 80,000 clones, roughly 94% recorded once. This sample is drawn from a study of OX40 agonist ivuxolimab in advanced cancers. The CDR3 covers 13 residues. V shed 5 bases and J shed 0 bases, with 7 bases lying between them. Germline loops: CDR1 LNHDA, CDR2 SQIVND (reference sequence). The study, taken as a whole, reports: No determination was made of the antigen specificity of the expanded peripheral T cells.

Researchers took blood at baseline, on cycle 4 day 1, and on cycle 7 day 1. Sample: CD4+ or CD8+ T cells sorted from blood, taken in a trial of the OX40 agonist ivuxolimab. The chain links TRBV19 to TRBJ1-1; D call uncertain. This receptor was obtained from an adult with an advanced solid tumor such as melanoma, head and neck, liver or kidney cancer. This chain's CDR3 is CASSPYMNTEAFF. The CDR3, as DNA: TGTGCCAGTAGTCCTTACATGAACACTGAAGCTTTCTTT.